This TCR beta chain was sequenced for a study of cytomegalovirus exposure and HLA in healthy donors. Study-wide results and caveats: Trimming of TCR beta V- and J-genes showed a link, identified in a later analysis, to a missense DCLRE1C variant.

Use of 60 Vbeta and 13 Jbeta primers characterized the PCR. The repertoire was sequenced with immunoSEQ multiplex PCR; TCRdb's copy has only in-frame clones and lacks some. The sample contains about 250,000 clones, roughly two thirds of which appear only once. From germline, CDR1 is SGHTA and CDR2 FQGNSA. This CDR3 is 15 amino acids long. A word on this clone: The antigen remains unidentified. The junction does not match germline at one end; this may be a read error.

The source material was PBMCs. V gene TRBV7-2 combines with J gene TRBJ1-6; 7 nucleotides line up with TRBD1. The receptor comes from a female donor in good health and CMV-seronegative. The DNA of the CDR3 is TGTGCCAGCTGGGACAGCAGCTCCTATAATTCCCCCCTCCACTTT. Encoded protein: CASWDSSSYNSPLHF.